Listed below are T cell receptor beta chains from one sample, sequenced in a study of graft-versus-host responses after intestinal transplantation. The repertoire was sequenced with immunoSEQ multiplex PCR; TCRdb's copy has only in-frame clones and lacks some. The table shows 130,000 to 150,000 clones, with 80% to 95% occurring only once. These TCRs' antigens remain unknown. The sample was unstimulated CD4+ T cells sorted from spleen or lymph node cells, taken before intestinal transplant. The receptors here all came from a human donor who received an intestinal transplant. Each CDR3 is given with its conserved first and last residue. Fields, in order: clone size, J gene, D gene, V gene, CDR3 protein, CDR3 DNA. A D gene is named only where the DNA matches it firmly. Clone size is not always given. Where it is, it says once, few, many or a class for expanded clones.

abundance: .; j_gene: TRBJ1-3; d_gene: .; v_gene: TRBV6-5; CDR3aa: CASRRNSGNTIYF; CDR3nt: TGTGCCAGCCGGCGAAACTCTGGAAACACCATATATTTT
abundance: .; j_gene: TRBJ1-1; d_gene: .; v_gene: TRBV27; CDR3aa: CASSLSRAGATNTEAFF; CDR3nt: TGTGCCAGCAGTTTATCGCGGGCAGGGGCGACGAACACTGAAGCTTTCTTT
abundance: .; j_gene: TRBJ1-1; d_gene: .; v_gene: TRBV6-1; CDR3aa: CASTFSSGNTEAFF; CDR3nt: TGTGCCAGCACCTTTAGTTCGGGGAACACTGAAGCTTTCTTT
abundance: .; j_gene: TRBJ2-7; d_gene: TRBD1; v_gene: TRBV23-1; CDR3aa: CASSDRGRRKSSYEQYF; CDR3nt: TGCGCCAGCAGCGACAGGGGGCGGCGAAAGAGCTCCTACGAGCAGTACTTC
abundance: once; j_gene: TRBJ1-6; d_gene: TRBD1; v_gene: TRBV6-5; CDR3aa: CASSYRTGYNSPLHF; CDR3nt: TGTGCCAGCAGTTACCGGACAGGGTATAATTCACCCCTCCACTTT
abundance: .; j_gene: TRBJ2-2; d_gene: .; v_gene: TRBV5-4; CDR3aa: CASSLRLGSRTGELFF; CDR3nt: TGTGCCAGCAGCTTGAGATTGGGGTCGAGGACCGGGGAGCTGTTTTTT
abundance: .; j_gene: TRBJ2-3; d_gene: .; v_gene: TRBV19; CDR3aa: CASSTSTDTQYF; CDR3nt: TGTGCCAGTAGTACTAGCACAGATACGCAGTATTTT
abundance: .; j_gene: TRBJ2-7; d_gene: TRBD2; v_gene: TRBV7-2; CDR3aa: CASSPAGLAGYEQYF; CDR3nt: TGTGCCAGCAGCCCCGCGGGACTAGCGGGTTACGAGCAGTACTTC
abundance: .; j_gene: TRBJ1-4; d_gene: TRBD1; v_gene: TRBV19; CDR3aa: CASSITGGGEKLFF; CDR3nt: TGTGCCAGTAGTATCACAGGGGGCGGTGAAAAACTGTTTTTT
abundance: .; j_gene: TRBJ1-1; d_gene: .; v_gene: TRBV2; CDR3aa: CASNGGRDTEAFF; CDR3nt: TGTGCCAGCAACGGGGGTAGAGACACTGAAGCTTTCTTT
abundance: .; j_gene: TRBJ1-2; d_gene: TRBD1; v_gene: TRBV6-6; CDR3aa: CASSYRDRDGYTF; CDR3nt: TGTGCCAGCAGTTACCGGGACAGAGATGGCTACACCTTC
abundance: .; j_gene: TRBJ2-3; d_gene: .; v_gene: TRBV7-7; CDR3aa: CASSLSGTRFDTDTQYF; CDR3nt: TGTGCTAGCAGTCTCTCGGGGACCAGGTTCGACACAGATACGCAGTATTTT
abundance: .; j_gene: TRBJ2-1; d_gene: .; v_gene: TRBV19; CDR3aa: CATSRGSYNEQFF; CDR3nt: TGTGCCACAAGTCGGGGAAGCTACAATGAGCAGTTCTTC
abundance: .; j_gene: TRBJ2-1; d_gene: TRBD2; v_gene: TRBV5-1; CDR3aa: CASSSLAGTSYNEQFF; CDR3nt: TGCGCCAGCAGCTCATTAGCGGGGACCTCCTACAATGAGCAGTTCTTC
abundance: .; j_gene: TRBJ2-2; d_gene: .; v_gene: TRBV9; CDR3aa: CASTKRGTGELFF; CDR3nt: TGTGCCAGCACCAAGAGGGGCACCGGGGAGCTGTTTTTT